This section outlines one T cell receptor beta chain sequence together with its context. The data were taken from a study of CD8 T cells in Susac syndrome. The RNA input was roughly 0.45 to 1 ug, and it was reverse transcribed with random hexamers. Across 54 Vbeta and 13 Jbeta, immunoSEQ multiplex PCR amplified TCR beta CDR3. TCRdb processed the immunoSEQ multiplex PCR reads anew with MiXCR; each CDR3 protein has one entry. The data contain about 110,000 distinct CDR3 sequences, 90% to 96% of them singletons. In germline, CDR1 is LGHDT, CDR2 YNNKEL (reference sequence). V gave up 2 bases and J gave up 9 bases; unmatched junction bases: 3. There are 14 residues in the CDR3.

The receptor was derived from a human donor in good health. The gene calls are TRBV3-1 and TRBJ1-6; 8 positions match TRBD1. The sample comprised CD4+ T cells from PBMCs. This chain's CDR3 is CASSQQGAGSPLHF. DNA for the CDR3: TGTGCCAGCAGCCAACAGGGGGCAGGTTCACCCCTCCACTTT. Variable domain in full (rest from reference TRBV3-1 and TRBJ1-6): DTAVSQTPKYLVTQMGNDKSIKCEQNLGHDTMYWYKQDSKKFLKIMFSYNNKELIINETVPNRFSPKSPDKAHLNLHINSLELGDSAVYFCASSQQGAGSPLHFGNGTRLTVT.